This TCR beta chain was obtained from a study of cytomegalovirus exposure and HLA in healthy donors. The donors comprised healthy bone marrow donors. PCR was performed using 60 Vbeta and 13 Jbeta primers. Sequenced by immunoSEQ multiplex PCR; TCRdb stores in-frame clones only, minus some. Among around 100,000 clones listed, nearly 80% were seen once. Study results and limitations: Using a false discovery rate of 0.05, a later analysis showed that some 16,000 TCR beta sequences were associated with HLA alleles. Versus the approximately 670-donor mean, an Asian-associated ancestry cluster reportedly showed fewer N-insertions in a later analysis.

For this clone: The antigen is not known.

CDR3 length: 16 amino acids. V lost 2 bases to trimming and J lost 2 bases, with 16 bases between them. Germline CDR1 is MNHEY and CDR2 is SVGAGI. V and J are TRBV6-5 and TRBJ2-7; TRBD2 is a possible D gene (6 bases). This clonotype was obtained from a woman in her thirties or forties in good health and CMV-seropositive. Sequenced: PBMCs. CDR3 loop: CASSYRGGGGAYEQYF. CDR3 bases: TGTGCCAGCAGTTACAGGGGAGGCGGTGGGGCCTACGAGCAGTACTTC.